Listed below are T cell receptor beta chains from one sample, sequenced in a study of Ad26.COV2.S vaccination and SARS-CoV-2 variants. Repertoires were generated with immunoSEQ multiplex PCR, while TCRdb's copy carries only in-frame clones and drops some. The top ten hold 16% of the sample, which has 75,000 to 100,000 clones, more than 70% seen once. Sequencing used peripheral blood, obtained after recovery from COVID-19. All receptors derive from a human donor who had recovered from COVID-19. Each CDR3 is given with its conserved first and last residue. The order of the fields is D gene, J gene, clone size, CDR3 length, V gene, CDR3 protein, CDR3 DNA. A D gene is named only where the DNA matches it firmly. Not every row has a clone size; where given, it reads once, few, many or a size class.

NA TRBJ2-7 NA 16 TRBV2 CASTEGFSPPSHEQYF TGTGCCAGCACCGAAGGGTTTAGCCCCCCGTCGCACGAGCAGTACTTC
TRBD1 TRBJ2-1 NA 16 TRBV7-2 CASSLTGTGQYNEQFF TGTGCCAGCAGCCTAACCGGGACAGGGCAGTACAATGAGCAGTTCTTC
TRBD1 TRBJ1-1 NA 15 TRBV20-1 CSASDLRQGSAEAFF TGCAGTGCTAGTGACCTGAGACAGGGAAGCGCTGAAGCTTTCTTT
TRBD2 TRBJ2-4 NA 13 TRBV10-2 CASTGLDKNIQYF TGCGCCAGCACGGGACTAGACAAAAACATTCAGTACTTC
NA TRBJ1-1 NA 15 TRBV2 CASSERRGLNTEAFF TGTGCCAGCAGTGAAAGAAGGGGTTTGAACACTGAAGCTTTCTTT
TRBD1 TRBJ2-7 NA 15 TRBV10-3 CAIRPGQGPSYEQYF TGTGCCATCAGACCCGGACAGGGGCCATCCTACGAGCAGTACTTC
NA TRBJ1-1 NA 13 TRBV4-3 CASGQRTSTEAFF TGCGCCAGCGGCCAACGAACAAGTACTGAAGCTTTCTTT
TRBD2 TRBJ2-1 NA 16 TRBV6-4 CASSRRMSSGSGEQFF TGTGCCAGCAGTAGGAGGATGTCTAGCGGGAGTGGTGAGCAGTTCTTC
NA TRBJ1-2 NA 13 TRBV13 CASSSTDNYGYTF TGTGCCAGCAGCTCGACTGATAACTATGGCTACACCTTC
NA TRBJ1-1 NA 14 TRBV19 CASSEFRAGLEAFF TGTGCCAGTAGTGAGTTTAGAGCGGGACTTGAAGCTTTCTTT
NA TRBJ1-1 NA 14 TRBV28 CASSVRGSNTEAFF TGTGCCAGCAGTGTCAGGGGTTCCAACACTGAAGCTTTCTTT
TRBD2 TRBJ2-1 once 15 TRBV27 CASGEGTSGYNEQFF TGTGCCAGCGGAGAGGGGACTAGCGGGTACAATGAGCAGTTCTTC
NA TRBJ2-1 NA 15 TRBV9 CASSVTGTQVNEQFF TGTGCCAGCAGCGTCACCGGGACTCAAGTCAATGAGCAGTTCTTC
NA TRBJ1-6 NA 15 TRBV15 CATSRDRDLASPLHF TGTGCCACCAGCAGAGATAGGGATTTAGCTTCACCCCTCCACTTT
TRBD2 TRBJ2-7 NA 16 TRBV9 CASSVGLAGALGEQYF TGTGCCAGCAGCGTAGGACTAGCGGGAGCGCTAGGCGAGCAGTACTTC
TRBD1 TRBJ1-2 few 15 TRBV27 CASSLSPTGSYGYTF TGTGCCAGCAGTTTAAGCCCGACAGGGAGCTATGGCTACACCTTC
NA TRBJ1-2 NA 15 TRBV2 CASSVTNFPSYGYTF TGTGCCAGCAGTGTTACGAACTTTCCCTCCTATGGCTACACCTTC
NA TRBJ2-5 NA 14 TRBV25-1 CASSEWVGQETQYF TGTGCCAGCAGTGAATGGGTGGGGCAGGAGACCCAGTACTTC
NA TRBJ2-2 NA 15 TRBV9 CASSVGTVGTGELFF TGTGCCAGCAGCGTAGGGACAGTCGGAACCGGGGAGCTGTTTTTT
TRBD2 TRBJ2-2 NA 14 TRBV7-3 CASSLTSRTGELFF TGTGCCAGCAGCTTGACTAGCAGAACCGGGGAGCTGTTTTTT
NA TRBJ2-7 NA 14 TRBV5-1 CASSSELLGDEQYF TGCGCCAGCAGCTCCGAGCTATTGGGGGACGAGCAGTACTTC
NA TRBJ2-2 NA 17 TRBV7-7 CASSAARDSRGPGELFF TGTGCCAGCAGCGCCGCCCGGGACTCCCGGGGGCCCGGGGAGCTGTTTTTT
NA TRBJ2-5 NA 13 TRBV2 CASSDGAPGTQYF TGTGCCAGCAGTGACGGGGCCCCGGGGACCCAGTACTTC
NA TRBJ2-1 NA 17 TRBV27 CASTPVAPRVFYNEQFF TGTGCCAGCACTCCAGTAGCCCCCAGGGTTTTTTACAATGAGCAGTTCTTC
NA TRBJ2-1 NA 13 TRBV28 CASSRGPYNEQFF TGTGCCAGCAGTAGGGGCCCTTACAATGAGCAGTTCTTC
NA TRBJ1-1 NA 14 TRBV11-2 CASSLVPMNTEAFF TGTGCCAGCAGCTTAGTGCCCATGAACACTGAAGCTTTCTTT
NA TRBJ2-3 few 15 TRBV28 CASSSLEGGTDTQYF TGTGCCAGCAGTAGTCTAGAGGGGGGGACAGATACGCAGTATTTT
TRBD1 TRBJ1-2 NA 15 TRBV11-3 CASSLRKDRGLGYTF TGTGCCAGCAGCTTAAGAAAGGACAGGGGTTTAGGCTACACCTTC
TRBD1 TRBJ1-1 NA 13 TRBV6-6 CASSDRGNTEAFF TGTGCCAGCAGTGACAGGGGGAACACTGAAGCTTTCTTT
TRBD2 TRBJ2-7 NA 14 TRBV28 CASKGAGGPEEQYF TGTGCCAGCAAAGGAGCGGGAGGGCCAGAAGAGCAGTACTTC
TRBD1 TRBJ2-7 NA 15 TRBV9 CASSVGGQGHYEQYF TGTGCCAGCAGCGTAGGGGGACAGGGACACTACGAGCAGTACTTC
NA TRBJ1-5 NA 15 TRBV5-1 CASSPPVGGNQPQHF TGCGCCAGCAGCCCTCCGGTGGGGGGGAATCAGCCCCAGCATTTT
NA TRBJ2-7 once 13 TRBV9 CASSVAPSVEQYF TGTGCCAGCAGCGTAGCCCCTAGCGTCGAGCAGTACTTC
TRBD2 TRBJ2-3 NA 11 TRBV27 CATIGGDTQYF TGTGCCACCATCGGGGGGGATACGCAGTATTTT
NA TRBJ1-1 NA 13 TRBV2 CASSGDSNTEAFF TGTGCCAGCAGTGGAGATTCGAACACTGAAGCTTTCTTT
NA TRBJ2-5 NA 11 TRBV28 CASSVAETQYF TGTGCCAGTTCCGTCGCCGAGACCCAGTACTTC
NA TRBJ2-2 once 14 TRBV5-4 CASSSKLDTGELFF TGTGCCAGCAGCTCTAAACTAGACACTGGGGAGCTGTTTTTT
NA TRBJ2-7 NA 14 TRBV28 CASSFGGASYEQYF TGTGCCAGCAGTTTCGGCGGAGCGTCGTACGAGCAGTACTTC
TRBD2 TRBJ2-3 NA 16 TRBV28 CASSGLAGGLVDTQYF TGTGCCAGCAGTGGACTAGCGGGAGGGTTGGTAGATACGCAGTATTTT
TRBD1 TRBJ2-7 few 16 TRBV4-1 CASSQEDRGLSYEQYF TGCGCCAGCAGCCAAGAGGACAGGGGGCTTTCCTACGAGCAGTACTTC
NA TRBJ1-1 NA 13 TRBV6-1 CASRTGANTEAFF TGTGCCAGCAGGACCGGGGCGAACACTGAAGCTTTCTTT
TRBD2 TRBJ2-5 many 14 TRBV27 CASRPSGSLKTQYF TGTGCCAGCAGGCCTAGCGGGAGTTTAAAGACCCAGTACTTC
NA TRBJ2-7 NA 14 TRBV29-1 CSVTVGTVAYEQYF TGCAGCGTCACAGTAGGGACGGTCGCCTACGAGCAGTACTTC
TRBD1 TRBJ2-3 NA 14 TRBV29-1 CSLEGTGGTDTQYF TGCAGCCTGGAAGGGACAGGGGGCACAGATACGCAGTATTTT
TRBD2 TRBJ2-5 NA 16 TRBV4-1 CASSPRDYRSFETQYF TGCGCCAGCAGCCCGAGGGACTACCGTTCCTTTGAGACCCAGTACTTC
TRBD2 TRBJ2-7 NA 14 TRBV5-4 CASSLVLAGDEQYF TGTGCCAGCAGCTTGGTTCTAGCGGGAGACGAGCAGTACTTC
TRBD2 TRBJ2-1 NA 13 TRBV10-1 CASSGSGRAREFF TGCGCCAGCAGCGGTAGCGGGAGGGCCCGGGAGTTCTTC
NA TRBJ2-3 NA 15 TRBV2 CASSLTGTEADTQYF TGTGCCAGCAGTCTCACCGGGACTGAGGCAGATACGCAGTATTTT
TRBD1 TRBJ2-7 NA 15 TRBV11-1 CASSVRQGISYEQYF TGTGCCAGCAGCGTAAGACAGGGGATCTCCTACGAGCAGTACTTC
NA TRBJ2-2 NA 14 TRBV7-2 CASSSQRVTGELFF TGTGCCAGCAGCTCCCAACGGGTCACCGGGGAGCTGTTTTTT
NA TRBJ1-2 NA 11 TRBV6-2/TRBV6-3 CASSSGYGYTF TGTGCCAGCAGTTCCGGGTATGGCTACACCTTC
NA TRBJ1-2 NA 11 TRBV6-2/TRBV6-3 CASSYSTGYTF TGTGCCAGCAGTTACTCGACTGGCTACACCTTC